One TCR beta chain is described in this entry. Its specificity is unknown. V lost 3 bases, J lost 2 bases, and 10 bases lay in between. CDR1 is MNHEY, CDR2 SVGAGI, per germline. The CDR3 is 14 residues long. These data belong to a study of cytomegalovirus exposure and HLA in healthy donors. Study-wide findings and caveats: Reports indicate that TCR beta sequences accurately predicted the HLA-A and HLA-B alleles of most subjects. Reported results showed that the classifier diagnosed cytomegalovirus status with high specificity and sensitivity. It was reported in a later analysis that an Asian-associated ancestry cluster showed fewer N-insertions than the approximately 670-donor mean.

This PCR relied on a set of 60 Vbeta primers and 13 Jbeta primers. The table came from immunoSEQ multiplex PCR; TCRdb's copy has only in-frame clones and leaves some out. The profile shows roughly 120,000 clones, under 90% of them singletons. Material for sequencing was PBMCs. The chain joins TRBV6-5 to TRBJ1-1; D possibly corresponds to TRBD1 (5 bases). The receptor was isolated from a female donor in good health and CMV-seropositive. This chain's CDR3 is CASSYYTGNTEAFF. The DNA of the CDR3 is TGTGCCAGCAGTTATTACACAGGTAACACTGAAGCTTTCTTT.